Each of the 29 T cell receptor beta chains below was sequenced from the same sample in a study of breast tumors, draining lymph nodes, adjacent tissues. Via MiXCR, TCRdb re-called the multiplex PCR reads, giving one row per CDR3 protein. The table records over 250,000 distinct CDR3 sequences, 30% to 35% of them present only once. Samples came from axillary lymph nodes draining the breast cancer. Sequencing was carried out using axillary lymph node tissue. These TCRs come from a female donor with breast cancer. Some clones in this sample may be carry-over from other donors' samples.

A word on this clonotype: Just one base apart from a much larger clone, this may be a read error. J is TRBJ2-7 and V is TRBV6-5; tentative D call: TRBD1 (5 bases). CDR3 length: 14 residues. Germline V lookup: CDR1 MNHEY, CDR2 SVGAGI. CDR3 DNA: TGTGCCAGCAGTTACAGGACATATTCCTACGGGCAGTACTTC. Its translation: CASSYRTYSYGQYF.

This clonotype was seen at least ten times. The chain couples TRBV19 to TRBJ2-7, with TRBD2 matching 15 bases. Germline-derived CDR1 and CDR2 are LNHDA and SQIVND (reference sequence). The junction had 1 base not matched to a gene; V was cut back by 3 bases and J by 4 bases. This CDR3 is 15 amino acids long. This CDR3 reads CASSIGTSGRYEQYF. The CDR3 DNA is TGTGCCAGTAGTATCGGGACTAGCGGGAGGTACGAGCAGTACTTC. Full variable domain (outside the CDR3, taken from reference TRBV19 and TRBJ2-7): DGGITQSPKYLFRKEGQNVTLSCEQNLNHDAMYWYRQDPGQGLRLIYYSQIVNDFQKGDIAEGYSVSREKKESFPLTVTSAQKNPTAFYLCASSIGTSGRYEQYFGPGTRLTVT.

This clonotype has more than one count but fewer than ten. The rearrangement uses TRBV30 and TRBJ1-5; D not resolved. CDR3 size: 14 residues. Germline V gene data show CDR1 as GTSNPN and CDR2 as SVGIG (reference sequence). V gave up 0 bases and J gave up 0 bases, with 6 bases separating them. This CDR3 reads CAWSVTVSNQPQHF. CDR3 nucleotide sequence: TGTGCCTGGAGTGTAACTGTTAGCAATCAGCCCCAGCATTTT. The variable domain in full, completed from reference TRBV30 and TRBJ1-5, reads SQTIHQWPATLVQPVGSPLSLECTVEGTSNPNLYWYRQAAGRGLQLLFYSVGIGQISSEVPQNLSASRPQDRQFILSSKKLLLSDSGFYLCAWSVTVSNQPQHFGDGTRLSIL.

This clonotype was detected only a few times. CDR3 bases: TGTGCCAGCCCAACAGGGACTCGTATTAATGAGCAGTTCTTC. It translates to CASPTGTRINEQFF. The V and J genes are TRBV27 and TRBJ2-1; D tentatively reads TRBD1 or TRBD2 (6 bases each). With 8 bases removed from V and 7 bases from J, the gap between germline ends came to 18 bases. Germline V gene data show CDR1 as MNHEY and CDR2 as SMNVEV (reference sequence). This CDR3 is 14 amino acids long.

This clonotype has at least ten counts. The V gene is TRBV12-3 or TRBV12-4, the J gene TRBJ1-2, with 8 nucleotides matching TRBD1. The CDR3 length is 14 residues. Trimming cost V 6 bases and J 2 bases; bases outside gene matches: 5. The CDR3 spells CASSQTGANYGYTF. Written as DNA, the CDR3 is TGTGCCAGCAGCCAGACAGGGGCCAACTATGGCTACACCTTC.

Concerning this clonotype itself: A read error may explain this, as a much larger clone is one base away. The CDR3 protein is CSASPIGSSTTGELFF. For the CDR3, the DNA is TGCAGTGCTAGCCCCATCGGGAGTAGTACCACCGGGGAGCTGTTTTTT. The chain joins TRBV20-1 to TRBJ2-2; D may be TRBD2 (6 bases). Germline values: CDR1 DFQATT, CDR2 SNEGSKA (reference sequence). The V and J ends lost 3 bases and 4 bases respectively, with 18 bases between them. CDR3 length: 16 residues.

Worth noting for this clonotype: Being one base from a much bigger clone, this may be a read error. The V call is TRBV30, the J call TRBJ1-6; 8 bases agree with TRBD1. The germline V gene has CDR1 GTSNPN and CDR2 SVGIG (reference sequence). This CDR3 is built from 13 residues. The CDR3 nucleotides are TGTGCCTGGAGAACAGGGGGTATTTCACCCTTCCACTTT. Residues: CAWRTGGISPFHF.

This clonotype was counted a single time. A much larger clone lies one base from this, so it may be a read error. The rearrangement joins TRBV7-3 to TRBJ2-1; D tentatively reads TRBD1 or TRBD2 (7 bases each). Germline CDR1 and CDR2: SGHTA and FQGTGA. Trimming removed 6 bases from V and 6 bases from J, with 27 bases in between. This CDR3 is built from 18 residues. CDR3 in amino acids: CASSAGQGGRGGCNEQFF. The CDR3 DNA follows: TGTGCCAGCAGTGCGGGGCAGGGGGGACGCGGGGGCTGCAATGAGCAGTTCTTC.

This clonotype was counted ten times or more. The chain employs TRBV12-3 or TRBV12-4 and TRBJ2-2; unclear D gene. This CDR3 region has 13 residues. Trimming removed 4 bases at V and 8 bases at J, with 11 bases between. The CDR3 spells CASSSASGGELFF. The DNA of the CDR3 is TGTGCCAGCAGTTCTGCCTCTGGAGGGGAGCTGTTTTTT.

This clonotype was counted many times. The rearrangement joins TRBV20-1 to TRBJ2-1; D is undetermined. The length of the CDR3 is 12 residues. Trimming left V 0 bases short and J 8 bases short, with 8 bases between. Germline loops: CDR1 DFQATT, CDR2 SNEGSKA (reference sequence). The CDR3 DNA reads TGCAGTGCTAGAGAACTTAGGGATGAGCAGTTCTTC. Its protein is CSARELRDEQFF.

This clonotype showed up just a few times. CDR3 nucleotide sequence: TGTGCCAGCAGTTACACACAGAGCTACAATGAGCAGTTCTTC. As protein: CASSYTQSYNEQFF. The chain couples TRBV6-2 or TRBV6-3 to TRBJ2-1; D gene unclear. Germline V lookup: CDR1 MNHEY, CDR2 SVGEGT. CDR3 length: 14 amino acids. The V end lost 2 bases, the J end lost 3 bases, and 8 bases lay between the germline ends.

There are many counts of this clonotype. CDR3 DNA: TGTGCCAGCAGTGAAGTTCCGGGATCCCTTTCCTACGAGCAGTACTTC. Translation gives CASSEVPGSLSYEQYF. The chain has TRBV2 and TRBJ2-7; perhaps TRBD2 as D (5 bases). There are 16 residues in the CDR3. Looked up from germline, CDR1 is SNHLY and CDR2 is FYNNEI. Trimming removed 1 base from V and 1 base from J, with 14 bases in between. Filled out from reference TRBV2 and TRBJ2-7, the complete variable domain reads EPEVTQTPSHQVTQMGQEVILRCVPISNHLYFYWYRQILGQKVEFLVSFYNNEISEKSEIFDDQFSVERPDGSNFTLKIRSTKLEDSAMYFCASSEVPGSLSYEQYFGPGTRLTVT.

V gene TRBV6-2 or TRBV6-3 combines with J gene TRBJ2-7; 10 nucleotides agree with TRBD2. V lost 5 bases and J lost 2; bases outside the gene matches: 3. Germline V gives CDR1 MNHEY, CDR2 SVGEGT. The CDR3 contains 14 residues. The CDR3 spells CASSKREGPYEQYF. In nucleotides, the CDR3 is TGTGCCAGCAGTAAGCGGGAGGGACCCTACGAGCAGTACTTC.

As regards this clonotype: A read error may explain this, as a much larger clone is one base away. The V call is TRBV5-4, the J call TRBJ2-2; no clear D gene. Germline loops: CDR1 SGHNT, CDR2 YYREEE (reference sequence). The CDR3 runs 13 residues. The DNA of the CDR3 is TGTGCCAGCAGCACGGCGAACGCCGGGGAGCTGTTTTTT. It specifies CASSTANAGELFF. The variable domain in full, with the rest retrieved from reference TRBV5-4 and TRBJ2-2, is ETGVTQSPTHLIKTRGQQVTLRCSSQSGHNTVSWYQQALGQGPQFIFQYYREEENGRGNFPPRFSGLQFPNYSSELNVNALELDDSALYLCASSTANAGELFFGEGSRLTVL.

The chain is built from TRBV27 and TRBJ2-2; TRBD1 matches at 8 bases. With 5 bases clipped from V and 6 bases from J, the junction kept 8 bases outside the gene matches. The germline gives CDR1 MNHEY, CDR2 SMNVEV (reference sequence). CDR3 length equals 15 residues. CDR3 nucleotides: TGTGCCAGCAGTGAAGGACAGGGTGAGGCCGGGGAGCTGTTTTTT. This encodes CASSEGQGEAGELFF.

About this clonotype: This may come from a read error, since a much larger clone is one base off. Since the CDR3 does not end with the conserved phenylalanine or tryptophan, this likely comes from a read error. The chain recombines TRBV4-1 with TRBJ2-7; 10 nucleotides match TRBD2. From germline, CDR1 is MGHRA and CDR2 YSYEKL. The CDR3 loop spans 16 amino acids. V trimming: 4 bases; J trimming: 2 bases; junction bases outside the gene matches: 8. CDR3: CASSRELAGRAYEQYL. CDR3 bases: TGCGCCAGCAGCCGCGAACTAGCGGGAAGGGCCTACGAGCAGTACCTC.

Regarding this clonotype: A read error may explain this, as a much larger clone is one base away. This sequence joins TRBV20-1 and TRBJ2-1; 13 positions match TRBD2. The length of the CDR3 is 15 residues. With 6 bases clipped from V and 7 bases from J, the junction kept 9 bases outside the gene matches. CDR1 and CDR2 (germline): DFQATT, SNEGSKA (reference sequence). CDR3 region: CSAPSGTSGTNEQFF. CDR3 nucleotide sequence: TGCAGTGCCCCATCCGGGACTAGCGGGACAAATGAGCAGTTCTTC.

This clonotype was counted at least ten times. The V and J genes are TRBV5-6 and TRBJ2-7; tentative D call: TRBD2 (6 bases). Germline assignment: CDR1 SGHDT and CDR2 YYEEEE. Trimming cost V 4 bases and J 4 bases, with 15 bases left between them. The CDR3 is 14 amino acids. The CDR3 sequence is CASSPSDGRYEQYF. The CDR3 region has the DNA TGTGCCAGCAGCCCCTCGGACGGGAGATACGAGCAGTACTTC. Supplemented by reference TRBV5-6 and TRBJ2-7, the full variable domain reads DAGVTQSPTHLIKTRGQQVTLRCSPKSGHDTVSWYQQALGQGPQFIFQYYEEEERQRGNFPDRFSGHQFPNYSSELNVNALLLGDSALYLCASSPSDGRYEQYFGPGTRLTVT.

This clonotype appeared many times. This chain joins TRBV20-1 and TRBJ2-3, with 9 bases aligning to TRBD2. The ends lost 6 bases at V and 1 base at J; junction bases unmatched: 5. This CDR3 has 14 amino acids. Germline loops: CDR1 DFQATT, CDR2 SNEGSKA (reference sequence). Here the CDR3 reads CSAVRTSGTDTQYF. The DNA for the CDR3 is TGCAGTGCCGTCAGGACTAGCGGCACAGATACGCAGTATTTT.

The CDR3 nucleotides are TGTGCCATCAGAGACTTAGCGGGAGTGGGGAATGAGCAGTATTTT. Translated, it gives CAIRDLAGVGNEQYF. J is TRBJ2-3 and V is TRBV10-3, with 9 positions matching TRBD2. This CDR3 spans 15 amino acids. The V gene's germline CDR1 is ENHRY and CDR2 SYGVKD. V lost 6 bases to trimming and J lost 11 bases; unmatched junction nucleotides: 15.

J is TRBJ2-3 and V is TRBV4-3; the match to TRBD2 covers 8 bases. In germline, CDR1 is LGHNA, CDR2 YSLEER. The CDR3 loop spans 16 amino acids. The trim removed 0 bases at V and 5 bases at J, leaving 7 bases unmatched. The CDR3 nucleotides read TGCGCCAGCAGCCAAGAGTCGGGAGGGGCGGGAGATACGCAGTATTTT. Translation: CASSQESGGAGDTQYF.

There are many counts of this clonotype. This chain connects TRBV20-1 to TRBJ2-1; TRBD2 agrees at 7 bases. The ends lost 6 bases at V and 9 bases at J; junction bases unmatched: 8. CDR3 length: 12 residues. Germline CDR1 reads DFQATT; CDR2 reads SNEGSKA (reference sequence). CDR3 region: CSARGEGIEQFF. As DNA, the CDR3 is TGCAGTGCCCGGGGGGAGGGGATTGAGCAGTTCTTC.

In the case of this clonotype: The junction does not match germline at one end; this may be a read error. CDR3 amino acids: CSVAAGEGTGAFF. For the CDR3, the DNA is TGCAGCGTTGCCGCAGGGGAGGGAACTGGAGCTTTCTTT. This chain links TRBV29-1 with TRBJ1-1, with D maybe TRBD1 (6 bases). The CDR3 loop spans 13 amino acids. CDR1 and CDR2 (germline): SQVTM, ANQGSEA.

This rearrangement joins TRBV6-9 to TRBJ2-3; TRBD2 matches at 7 bases. This CDR3 is built from 15 residues. V lost 5 bases and J lost 2; bases outside the gene matches: 7. Germline V gene data show CDR1 as MNHGY and CDR2 as SVAAGI. DNA of the CDR3: TGTGCCAGCAGTCGGAGGGGACTAAACACAGATACGCAGTATTTT. Its translation: CASSRRGLNTDTQYF.

This clonotype was seen ten or more times. This rearrangement joins TRBV11-2 to TRBJ1-4; D remains unclear. The germline V and J ends were trimmed by 1 base and 12 bases, with 12 bases remaining between them. This CDR3 contains 13 residues. The V gene's germline CDR1 is SGHAT and CDR2 FQNNGV. The CDR3 reads CASSLVVSSELFF. DNA of the CDR3: TGTGCCAGCAGCTTAGTAGTATCGTCAGAACTGTTTTTT.

This clonotype was seen many times. V gene TRBV30 combines with J gene TRBJ2-7, with D perhaps TRBD1 (5 bases). With 4 bases removed from V and 1 base from J, the gap between germline ends came to 8 bases. This CDR3 comprises 12 residues. Germline CDR1 and CDR2: GTSNPN and SVGIG (reference sequence). CDR3 sequence (DNA): TGTGCCTGGACAACAGGATCCTACGAGCAGTACTTC. Amino acid sequence: CAWTTGSYEQYF.

This chain connects TRBV3-1 to TRBJ1-3, with D uncertain. The CDR3 contains 15 residues. The germline V gene has CDR1 LGHDT and CDR2 YNNKEL (reference sequence). Trimming took 1 base from V and 9 from J, leaving 16 bases between them. CDR3 nucleotides: TGTGCCAGCAGCCAAGGCCGAGGGTCGGCGGGCACCATATATTTT. Encoded protein: CASSQGRGSAGTIYF.

This chain connects TRBV6-1 to TRBJ1-1; D gene unclear. The CDR3 has 11 residues. V gave up 1 base and J gave up 11 bases, with 8 bases separating them. Looked up from germline, CDR1 is MNHNS and CDR2 is SASEGT. Written as DNA, the CDR3 is TGTGCCAGCAGTGAAGGGTTCGCGGCTTTCTTT. Amino acid sequence: CASSEGFAAFF.

This clonotype was recorded at least ten times. The gene calls are TRBV11-2 and TRBJ2-5; TRBD2 agrees at 11 bases. CDR1 is SGHAT, CDR2 FQNNGV, per germline. The CDR3 runs to 17 residues. Unmatched junction bases numbered 13, after V lost 5 bases and J lost 5 bases. CDR3 in amino acids: CASSLIGVAGGGETQYF. In DNA form, the CDR3 reads TGTGCCAGCAGCCTCATAGGGGTAGCGGGAGGGGGTGAGACCCAGTACTTC.